The present TCR beta chain was sequenced within a study of T cell responses to AZD1222 COVID-19 vaccine. Findings and caveats of the study: Mapped onto spike, vaccine-associated CD4 TCRs spanned it and were dominant at 160-218 and 743-854. Possibly, clonal diversity was underestimated; donors were largely white British and included more females.

This table comes from immunoSEQ multiplex PCR, and its TCRdb copy is limited to in-frame clones, with some not included. The sample carries tens of thousands of clones, roughly 80% recorded once. Worth noting for this clone: What it binds is not known.

Germline V gives CDR1 MNHEY, CDR2 SVGEGT. The CDR3 spans 18 residues. J gave up 0 bases and V 6 bases, and 8 bases lay outside the gene matches. This receptor was obtained from an adult who received the AZD1222 COVID-19 vaccine. Source: peripheral blood, taken 28 days after the second AZD1222 dose. The chain has TRBV6-2 or TRBV6-3 and TRBJ2-2; 12 nucleotides line up with TRBD2. CDR3 nucleotides: TGTGCCAGCAGCAGGACTAGCGGGACCCACGCGAACACCGGGGAGCTGTTTTTT. This codes for CASSRTSGTHANTGELFF.